Sequencing of this T cell receptor (beta chain) was carried out in a study of T-cell reconstitution after alpha-beta-depleted transplantation in children. Study-wide points: Expanded graft clones numbering several hundred reportedly gave rise to alpha-beta T cells about two months after transplant. T-cell numbers and diversity, one year after transplant, stemmed largely from T cells that were newly produced. The origin of high day-60 TCRbeta diversity in some patients lay in surviving recipient T cells and thymic progenitors.

The authors prepared the TCRbeta library with unique molecular identifiers. TCRdb independently ran MiXCR on the PCR reads; one entry per CDR3 protein. The sample records 490,000 or so distinct CDR3 sequences, more than 9% being singletons. On this clonotype itself: Its antigen remains unknown. This could be a read error, since a much larger clone is one nucleotide away.

Germline V lookup: CDR1 SNHLY, CDR2 FYNNEI. This CDR3 contains 13 residues. V and J are TRBV2 and TRBJ2-4, with D perhaps matching TRBD1 (5 bases). This clonotype was obtained from a child aged 2-15 years with inherited bone marrow failure, due to receive a stem cell transplant. Material: PBMCs, obtained before TCRalphabeta/CD19-depleted stem cell transplant. The CDR3 region is CASTRAVKHIQYF. The CDR3 DNA sequence: TGTGCCAGCACCAGGGCGGTCAAACACATTCAGTACTTC.